Listed below are T cell receptor beta chains from one sample, sequenced in a study of T cell repertoires in cytomegalovirus infection. One entry per CDR3 protein, called by TCRdb with MiXCR from the reads. This table holds around 550,000 distinct CDR3 sequences, 26% found once. Sequenced: PBMCs. These receptors were obtained from a human donor in good health (CMV status not recorded). Some clones in this sample may be carry-over from other donors' samples. Both conserved end residues are part of each CDR3. A D gene is named only where the DNA matches it firmly. For some rows the clone size is stated as once, few or many, or as a class when expanded; others skip it.

abundance: .
d_gene: .
len: 14
v_gene: TRBV6-8
j_gene: TRBJ1-1
CDR3nt: TGTGCCAGCAGTTCCCTCGCGGGGAACACTGAAGCTTTCTTT
CDR3aa: CASSSLAGNTEAFF

abundance: once
d_gene: TRBD2
len: 14
v_gene: TRBV12-3/TRBV12-4
j_gene: TRBJ2-7
CDR3nt: TGTGCCAGCAGCTCGACCGGGACTAGCGTCGTGGGTCGCTTC
CDR3aa: CASSSTGTSVVGRF

abundance: few
d_gene: TRBD1
len: 13
v_gene: TRBV12-3/TRBV12-4
j_gene: TRBJ1-6
CDR3nt: TGTGCCAGCAGTTCACAGGGGGTTTCACCCCTCCACTTT
CDR3aa: CASSSQGVSPLHF

abundance: few
d_gene: .
len: 15
v_gene: TRBV6-5
j_gene: TRBJ2-7
CDR3nt: TGTGCCAGCAGTTACCGGCAGGCGCTCTTCTACGAGCAGTACTTC
CDR3aa: CASSYRQALFYEQYF

abundance: .
d_gene: .
len: 15
v_gene: TRBV6-5
j_gene: TRBJ2-1
CDR3nt: TGTGCCAGCAGTGCTCAACCTCAATCTAGCCATGAGCAGTTCTTC
CDR3aa: CASSAQPQSSHEQFF

abundance: .
d_gene: .
len: 16
v_gene: TRBV7-2
j_gene: TRBJ2-3
CDR3nt: TGTGCCAGCAGCTTAGCCGCTAGCGCCCGCACAGATACGCAGTATTTT
CDR3aa: CASSLAASARTDTQYF

abundance: .
d_gene: .
len: 12
v_gene: TRBV29-1
j_gene: TRBJ2-5
CDR3nt: TGCAGCGTTAGTCAGAAACAAGAGACCCAGTACTTC
CDR3aa: CSVSQKQETQYF

abundance: .
d_gene: .
len: 16
v_gene: TRBV19
j_gene: TRBJ1-3
CDR3nt: TGTGCCAGTAGTATTTTGCCAGGGGTTACTGGAAACACCATATATTTT
CDR3aa: CASSILPGVTGNTIYF

abundance: few
d_gene: .
len: 16
v_gene: TRBV28
j_gene: TRBJ2-7
CDR3nt: TGTGCCAGCAGTTTATATCTCACTAGGTCCCTCTACGAGCAGTACTTC
CDR3aa: CASSLYLTRSLYEQYF

abundance: many
d_gene: .
len: 15
v_gene: TRBV7-8
j_gene: TRBJ2-3
CDR3nt: TGTGCCAGCAGCCGCGGCCAGGGAGCATCAGATACGCAGTATTTT
CDR3aa: CASSRGQGASDTQYF

abundance: .
d_gene: TRBD2
len: 16
v_gene: TRBV5-4
j_gene: TRBJ2-3
CDR3nt: TGTGCCAGCAGCTTGCGGCTAGCGGGAGCGGTAGATACGCAGTATTTT
CDR3aa: CASSLRLAGAVDTQYF

abundance: .
d_gene: .
len: 14
v_gene: TRBV7-4
j_gene: TRBJ1-1
CDR3nt: TGTGCCAGCAGCTTAAGGGCGTCCGGTGATGAAGCTTTCTTT
CDR3aa: CASSLRASGDEAFF

abundance: .
d_gene: TRBD2
len: 16
v_gene: TRBV27
j_gene: TRBJ2-1
CDR3nt: TGTGCCAGCAGTTTAAGTGGGGGACTAGCCTACAATGAGCAGTTCTTC
CDR3aa: CASSLSGGLAYNEQFF

abundance: .
d_gene: TRBD2
len: 18
v_gene: TRBV6-1
j_gene: TRBJ2-7
CDR3nt: TGTGCCAGCAGTGAAGAAGGGCTTCTAGCGGGAGTTCGTGGCGAGCAGTACTTC
CDR3aa: CASSEEGLLAGVRGEQYF

abundance: many
d_gene: .
len: 14
v_gene: TRBV7-9
j_gene: TRBJ1-1
CDR3nt: TGTGCCAGCAGCTTGGGGGTCATGAACACTGAAGCTTTCTTT
CDR3aa: CASSLGVMNTEAFF

abundance: many
d_gene: .
len: 15
v_gene: TRBV6-1
j_gene: TRBJ1-3
CDR3nt: TGTGCCAGCAGAGCCCCCTGGGGGCCTGGAAACACCATATATTTT
CDR3aa: CASRAPWGPGNTIYF

abundance: many
d_gene: .
len: 15
v_gene: TRBV6-5
j_gene: TRBJ2-7
CDR3nt: TGTGCCAGCAGTTACTCTAGCGACCCCTCCTACGAGCAGTACTTC
CDR3aa: CASSYSSDPSYEQYF

abundance: few
d_gene: .
len: 12
v_gene: TRBV12-3/TRBV12-4
j_gene: TRBJ1-2
CDR3nt: TGTGCCAGCAGTTTATATCGGTACAGCTACACCTTC
CDR3aa: CASSLYRYSYTF

abundance: many
d_gene: .
len: 13
v_gene: TRBV7-2
j_gene: TRBJ2-5
CDR3nt: TGTGCCAGCAGCTTATACACCCAAGAGACCCAGTACTTC
CDR3aa: CASSLYTQETQYF

abundance: .
d_gene: TRBD2
len: 15
v_gene: TRBV24-1
j_gene: TRBJ2-1
CDR3nt: TGTGCCACCAGTGATTCGGCGGGAGGGGTCAATGAGCAGTTCTTC
CDR3aa: CATSDSAGGVNEQFF

abundance: .
d_gene: TRBD1
len: 16
v_gene: TRBV12-5
j_gene: TRBJ2-1
CDR3nt: TGTGCTAGTGGTTTGTCCTGGGACAGGGAGGGAAGTGAGCAGTTCTTC
CDR3aa: CASGLSWDREGSEQFF

abundance: .
d_gene: .
len: 14
v_gene: TRBV27
j_gene: TRBJ2-7
CDR3nt: TGTGCCAGCAGTTTAAAGCCCACTAGATACGAGCAGTACTTC
CDR3aa: CASSLKPTRYEQYF

abundance: many
d_gene: TRBD1
len: 16
v_gene: TRBV7-7
j_gene: TRBJ2-2
CDR3nt: TGTGCTAGCAGCTCCGGACAGGTACCGAACACCGGGGAGCTGTTTTTT
CDR3aa: CASSSGQVPNTGELFF

abundance: many
d_gene: .
len: 13
v_gene: TRBV7-2
j_gene: TRBJ2-5
CDR3nt: TGTGCCAGCAGCTTGAGGCAAGAAGAGACCCAGTACTTC
CDR3aa: CASSLRQEETQYF

abundance: many
d_gene: TRBD2
len: 14
v_gene: TRBV7-2
j_gene: TRBJ2-3
CDR3nt: TGTGCCAGCAGCTCTACCGCGGGGGGAAATACGCAGTATTTT
CDR3aa: CASSSTAGGNTQYF

abundance: .
d_gene: TRBD1
len: 14
v_gene: TRBV5-1
j_gene: TRBJ1-3
CDR3nt: TGCGCCAGCAGCTTGAACCGACAGGGGAACACCATATATTTT
CDR3aa: CASSLNRQGNTIYF

abundance: few
d_gene: TRBD1
len: 14
v_gene: TRBV12-3/TRBV12-4
j_gene: TRBJ2-5
CDR3nt: TGTGCCAGCAGTATAGGGACAGAACAAGAGACCCAGTACTTC
CDR3aa: CASSIGTEQETQYF

abundance: few
d_gene: TRBD2
len: 16
v_gene: TRBV19
j_gene: TRBJ2-1
CDR3nt: TGTGCCAGTAGTCCACAAACGGGACTAGGGGGCAATGAGCAGTTCTTC
CDR3aa: CASSPQTGLGGNEQFF

abundance: few
d_gene: .
len: 14
v_gene: TRBV7-2
j_gene: TRBJ2-1
CDR3nt: TGTGCCAGCAGCCCAAAGGGGGACCATACTGAGCAGTTCTTC
CDR3aa: CASSPKGDHTEQFF

abundance: few
d_gene: .
len: 14
v_gene: TRBV12-3/TRBV12-4
j_gene: TRBJ1-1
CDR3nt: TGTGCCAGCAGTTTGAGGGGCCAGAACACTGAAGCTTTCTTT
CDR3aa: CASSLRGQNTEAFF

abundance: many
d_gene: .
len: 14
v_gene: TRBV7-2
j_gene: TRBJ1-2
CDR3nt: TGTGCCAGCAGCTCGGACATCCATAACTATGGCTACACCTTC
CDR3aa: CASSSDIHNYGYTF

abundance: .
d_gene: .
len: 14
v_gene: TRBV20-1
j_gene: TRBJ2-3
CDR3nt: TGCAGTGCTAGAGATCGTGCAACAACCGTAACGCAGTATTTT
CDR3aa: CSARDRATTVTQYF

abundance: few
d_gene: TRBD1
len: 14
v_gene: TRBV19
j_gene: TRBJ1-5
CDR3nt: TGTGCCAGTAGACAGGGGAAAAGCAATCAGCCCCAGCATTTT
CDR3aa: CASRQGKSNQPQHF

abundance: .
d_gene: .
len: 18
v_gene: TRBV6-2/TRBV6-3
j_gene: TRBJ1-1
CDR3nt: TGTGCCAGCAGTTACTACGGACCCCGGGGGAGGATGAACACTGAAGCTTTCTTT
CDR3aa: CASSYYGPRGRMNTEAFF

abundance: many
d_gene: TRBD1
len: 17
v_gene: TRBV4-1
j_gene: TRBJ1-1
CDR3nt: TGCGCCAGCAGCCCCGGACAGGGCGGTTGGAAGAACACTGAAGCTTTCTTT
CDR3aa: CASSPGQGGWKNTEAFF

abundance: many
d_gene: .
len: 16
v_gene: TRBV7-2
j_gene: TRBJ2-6
CDR3nt: TGTGCCAGCAGCTTAGGTGGCCTCTCTGGGGCCAACGTCCTGACTTTC
CDR3aa: CASSLGGLSGANVLTF

abundance: many
d_gene: TRBD2
len: 15
v_gene: TRBV7-2
j_gene: TRBJ2-1
CDR3nt: TGTGCCAGCAGCACAAGCGGGAGGGTGGGCAATGAGCAGTTCTTC
CDR3aa: CASSTSGRVGNEQFF

abundance: .
d_gene: TRBD2
len: 15
v_gene: TRBV7-2
j_gene: TRBJ2-7
CDR3nt: TGTGCCAGCACGGGGGGGGGAGAGGGAGGGGCGGAGCAGTACTTC
CDR3aa: CASTGGGEGGAEQYF

abundance: many
d_gene: .
len: 15
v_gene: TRBV19
j_gene: TRBJ2-3
CDR3nt: TGTGCCAGTAGTTCCTTCCTGGGTAGGGGGGATACGCAGTATTTT
CDR3aa: CASSSFLGRGDTQYF

abundance: few
d_gene: .
len: 13
v_gene: TRBV5-4
j_gene: TRBJ2-3
CDR3nt: TGTGCCAGCCGCCCTGCGGCGCCAGATACGCAGTATTTT
CDR3aa: CASRPAAPDTQYF

abundance: once
d_gene: TRBD1
len: 15
v_gene: TRBV29-1
j_gene: TRBJ2-1
CDR3nt: TGCAGCGTTTCTCGAGGACAGGCGGAGAACAATGAGCAGTTCTTC
CDR3aa: CSVSRGQAENNEQFF